The 22 T cell receptor beta chains reported below all come from one sample, sequenced in a study of shared clonotypes between healthy human individuals. TCRdb's table, derived via immunoSEQ multiplex PCR, lists solely in-frame clones and lacks some. This sample carries approximately 480,000 clones, around 79% of them seen once, and the ten largest clones take 12%. Material for sequencing was PBMCs. These TCRs come from a woman aged 40 to 50 in good health. Some clones in this sample may be carry-over from other donors' samples.

The chain employs TRBV6-5 and TRBJ2-5, with D possibly being TRBD1 or TRBD2 (5 bases each). The J call may be incorrect, as the DNA end agrees better with TRBJ2-7. Germline lookup yields CDR1 MNHEY and CDR2 SVGAGI. The CDR3 is 14 residues long. CDR3 bases: TGTGCCAGCCGCACTCGGGGCTCCCCCTACGAGCAGTACTTC. Protein: CASRTRGSPYEQYF.

This clone was found many times. V is TRBV6-5 and J is TRBJ2-1; possible D gene TRBD2, 6 bases. The CDR3 runs to 14 residues. With 6 bases removed from V and 5 bases from J, the gap between germline ends came to 14 bases. The germline gives CDR1 MNHEY, CDR2 SVGAGI. As DNA, the CDR3 is TGTGCCAGCAGGGCCGCCGGAGGGAACAATGAGCAGTTCTTC. It translates to CASRAAGGNNEQFF.

The rearrangement links TRBV6-5 to TRBJ2-2, with 9 bases matching TRBD2. The CDR3 is 14 amino acids. V gave up 6 bases and J gave up 4 bases; unmatched junction bases: 3. From germline, CDR1 is MNHEY and CDR2 SVGAGI. This chain's CDR3 is CASSRTSVTGELFF. Written as DNA, the CDR3 is TGTGCCAGCAGCCGGACTAGCGTCACCGGGGAGCTGTTTTTT.

This chain links TRBV6-5 with TRBJ2-1; TRBD2 agrees at 7 bases. The CDR3 has 15 residues. The V gene's germline CDR1 is MNHEY and CDR2 SVGAGI. The V gene end was trimmed by 6 bases and the J gene end by 0 bases; junction bases not matched to a gene: 5. CDR3 sequence (DNA): TGTGCCAGCAGCCGAACTAGCGCCTCCTACAATGAGCAGTTCTTC. It encodes CASSRTSASYNEQFF.

In its sample, this clone was seen a few times. The V and J genes are TRBV5-1 and TRBJ2-2; 8 bases are shared with TRBD2. Germline V CDR1 and CDR2: SGHRS, YFSETQ. CDR3 length: 16 amino acids. The V and J ends lost 4 bases and 7 bases, in that order; junction bases with no gene match: 12. CDR3 nucleotide sequence: TGCGCCAGCAGCCCCGCAGCTAGCGGGCCCGGCGGGGAGCTGTTTTTT. Translating gives CASSPAASGPGGELFF.

V and J are TRBV5-6 and TRBJ1-2; D is unresolved. The germline gives CDR1 SGHDT, CDR2 YYEEEE. V gave up 0 bases and J gave up 5 bases, with 2 bases separating them. This CDR3 is built from 11 residues. Here the CDR3 DNA reads TGTGCCAGCAGCTTGGGTTATGGCTACACCTTC. Its protein is CASSLGYGYTF.

This chain uses TRBV5-1 with TRBJ2-3; 9 nucleotides agree with TRBD1. Trimming at V came to 0 bases and at J to 4 bases, leaving 6 bases not matched to a gene. The CDR3 covers 16 residues. Germline V CDR1 and CDR2: SGHRS, YFSETQ. The CDR3 nucleotides read TGCGCCAGCAGCTTGGTCACAGGGGGCGCCGCAGATACGCAGTATTTT. Its translation: CASSLVTGGAADTQYF.

V and J are TRBV6-6 and TRBJ2-3; D ambiguous. The CDR3 runs 11 residues. The V end lost 6 bases, the J end lost 6 bases, and 7 bases lay between the germline ends. Germline-derived CDR1 and CDR2 are MNHNY and SVGAGI (reference sequence). The CDR3 region is CASRRRDTQYF. CDR3 DNA: TGTGCCAGCAGGCGAAGGGATACGCAGTATTTT.

The CDR3 sequence is CASSSFGTSGETQYF. The DNA for the CDR3 is TGTGCCAGCAGCTCTTTTGGGACTAGCGGAGAGACCCAGTACTTC. The chain carries TRBV5-4 and TRBJ2-5, with 11 bases lining up with TRBD2. CDR1 and CDR2 from the germline V gene are SGHNT and YYREEE (reference sequence). J gave up 4 bases and V 3 bases, and 5 bases lay outside the gene matches. There are 15 residues in the CDR3.

This chain joins TRBV7-9 and TRBJ2-1, with D perhaps TRBD2 (5 bases). CDR1 SEHNR and CDR2 FQNEAQ come from the germline V gene (reference sequence). Trimming removed 1 base from V and 2 bases from J, with 9 bases in between. There are 15 residues in the CDR3. For the CDR3, the DNA is TGTGCCAGCAGCTTAGGCGGGCCACCCTACAATGAGCAGTTCTTC. Translating it yields CASSLGGPPYNEQFF.

A single count supports this clone. The V gene is TRBV30, the J gene TRBJ2-5; D gene ambiguous. V was shortened by 4 bases and J by 4 bases, with 16 bases between the two germline ends. CDR1 and CDR2 (germline): GTSNPN, SVGIG (reference sequence). The CDR3 covers 14 residues. The CDR3 nucleotides are TGTGCCTGGACCGACAAGGGTTCGAGAGAGACCCAGTACTTC. This gives the protein CAWTDKGSRETQYF. Full variable domain (remainder filled in from reference TRBV30 and TRBJ2-5): SQTIHQWPATLVQPVGSPLSLECTVEGTSNPNLYWYRQAAGRGLQLLFYSVGIGQISSEVPQNLSASRPQDRQFILSSKKLLLSDSGFYLCAWTDKGSRETQYFGPGTRLLVL.

V and J are TRBV6-5 and TRBJ2-1; D ambiguous. Germline V lookup: CDR1 MNHEY, CDR2 SVGAGI. V shed 8 bases and J shed 6 bases, with 14 bases lying between them. This CDR3 spans 13 amino acids. CDR3 sequence: CASGVQRGNEQFF. The CDR3 DNA sequence: TGTGCCAGCGGGGTGCAGCGTGGCAATGAGCAGTTCTTC.

For this clone: The identical CDR3 is also encoded by other nucleotide sequences in the sample. The rearrangement uses TRBV7-9 and TRBJ1-4, with 9 bases fitting TRBD1. Germline assignment: CDR1 SEHNR and CDR2 FQNEAQ (reference sequence). The ends lost 5 bases at V and 4 bases at J; junction bases unmatched: 2. This CDR3 is built from 14 residues. The CDR3 protein is CASSQGQGNEKLFF. The CDR3 nucleotides read TGTGCCAGCAGCCAGGGACAGGGTAATGAAAAACTGTTTTTT.

This clone was seen just once. This chain uses TRBV18 with TRBJ2-1, with 9 positions matching TRBD1. Germline V gives CDR1 KGHSH, CDR2 LQKENI. This CDR3 spans 20 amino acids. The trim removed 6 bases at V and 1 base at J, leaving 19 bases unmatched. In DNA form, the CDR3 reads TGTGCCAGCTCTCACCAGTACAGGGGGCTTGCCCCATCATCCTACAATGAGCAGTTCTTC. It is translated as CASSHQYRGLAPSSYNEQFF.

V usage is TRBV4-3 and J usage is TRBJ2-7; the D gene is possibly TRBD2 (6 bases). CDR1 is LGHNA and CDR2 is YSLEER in the germline V gene. The CDR3 totals 15 residues. Trimming cost V 1 base and J 5 bases, with 15 bases left between them. The CDR3 sequence: CASSQAPGEAHEQYF. The CDR3 DNA follows: TGCGCCAGCAGCCAAGCCCCGGGAGAGGCGCACGAGCAGTACTTC.

This clone occurred a few times. The chain is built from TRBV6-6 and TRBJ2-7; 7 bases line up with TRBD1. There are 13 residues in the CDR3. Germline lookup yields CDR1 MNHNY and CDR2 SVGAGI (reference sequence). Unmatched junction bases numbered 4, after V lost 6 bases and J lost 2 bases. The CDR3, as DNA: TGTGCCAGCAGGGCGGACAGGACCTACGAGCAGTACTTC. It codes for CASRADRTYEQYF.

Concerning this clone: The germline gene is not matched at one end of the junction; a read error may be the cause. V is TRBV29-1 and J is TRBJ1-2, with 7 nucleotides matching TRBD1. The CDR3 length is 14 residues. Per the germline V gene, CDR1 is SQVTM and CDR2 is ANQGSEA. The CDR3 loop is CSVAGGRGEYDYTF. CDR3 in DNA: TGCAGCGTTGCAGGGGGGCGGGGAGAGTATGACTACACCTTC.

The V call is TRBV7-2, the J call TRBJ2-2, with 9 bases that match TRBD1. CDR1 and CDR2 from the germline V gene are SGHTA and FQGNSA. With V trimmed by 4 bases and J by 6 bases, 6 bases remained unmatched. The CDR3 is 15 residues long. CDR3 in DNA: TGTGCCAGCAGCTCCCGGACAGGGGCCGCCGGGGAGCTGTTTTTT. Amino acids: CASSSRTGAAGELFF.

In the case of this clone: A much larger clone lies one base from this, so it may be a read error. The chain uses TRBV13 and TRBJ2-7, with a possible D match to TRBD2 (6 bases). The germline V gene encodes CDR1 PRHDT and CDR2 FYEKMQ (reference sequence). The CDR3 runs to 13 residues. The CDR3 is CASSLTGTREQCF. Written as DNA, the CDR3 is TGTGCCAGCAGCTTGACGGGGACTCGCGAGCAGTGCTTC. The complete variable domain, with remaining parts taken from reference TRBV13 and TRBJ2-7, reads AAGVIQSPRHLIKEKRETATLKCYPIPRHDTVYWYQQGPGQDPQFLISFYEKMQSDKGSIPDRFSAQQFSDYHSELNMSSLELGDSALYFCASSLTGTREQCFGPGTRLTVT.

The chain recombines TRBV9 with TRBJ2-7; D possibly corresponds to TRBD1 (6 bases). Between the trimmed V and J ends, which lost 0 bases and 6 bases, there was a span of 7 bases. This CDR3 has 12 residues. The V gene's germline CDR1 is SGDLS and CDR2 YYNGEE. The CDR3 DNA reads TGTGCCAGCAGCGTAGAAGGGGGCGAGCAGTACTTC. This sequence encodes CASSVEGGEQYF.

The chain joins TRBV18 to TRBJ2-3; 15 bases are a match to TRBD2. CDR1 and CDR2 from the germline V gene are KGHSH and LQKENI. The CDR3 is 20 residues long. V was clipped by 4 bases and J by 0 bases; unmatched bases: 11. As DNA, the CDR3 is TGTGCCAGCTCACTCGGACTAGCGGGAGGGCCGCTACTGAGCACAGATACGCAGTATTTT. This codes for CASSLGLAGGPLLSTDTQYF. The full variable domain, completed using reference TRBV18 and TRBJ2-3, is NAGVMQNPRHLVRRRGQEARLRCSPMKGHSHVYWYRQLPEEGLKFMVYLQKENIIDESGMPKERFSAEFPKEGPSILRIQQVVRGDSAAYFCASSLGLAGGPLLSTDTQYFGPGTRLTVL.

As concerns this clone: One end of the junction fails to match germline, which may point to a read error. V is TRBV4-3 and J is TRBJ1-5; no definite D call. Germline loops: CDR1 LGHNA, CDR2 YSLEER. This CDR3 spans 13 amino acids. DNA of the CDR3: TGCGCCAGCAGCCAAGATCGTCATCATCCCCAGCATTTT. This encodes CASSQDRHHPQHF.